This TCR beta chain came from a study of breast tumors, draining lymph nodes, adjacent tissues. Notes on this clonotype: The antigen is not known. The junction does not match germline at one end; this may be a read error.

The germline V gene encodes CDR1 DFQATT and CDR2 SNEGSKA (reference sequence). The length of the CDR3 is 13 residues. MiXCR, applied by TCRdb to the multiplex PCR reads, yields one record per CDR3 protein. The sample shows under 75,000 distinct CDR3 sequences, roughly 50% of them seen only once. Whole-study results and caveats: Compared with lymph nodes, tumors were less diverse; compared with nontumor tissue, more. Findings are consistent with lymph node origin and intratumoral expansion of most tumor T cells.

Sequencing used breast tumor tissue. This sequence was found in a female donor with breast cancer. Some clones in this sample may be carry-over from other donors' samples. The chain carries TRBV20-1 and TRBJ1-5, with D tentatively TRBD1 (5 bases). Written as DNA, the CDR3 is TGCAGTGCTAGAGTAGGGGCGGGAGGGCCCGAGCATTTT. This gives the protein CSARVGAGGPEHF.